The 23 T cell receptor beta chains given below trace back to one sample, sequenced in a study of cytomegalovirus exposure and HLA in healthy donors (dated by TCRdb to 2016 to 2017). The library was built by means of the immunoSEQ multiplex PCR assay. A mixture of 60 forward primers for TCR Vbeta segments and 13 reverse primers for TCR Jbeta segments was used in the multiplex PCR. TCRdb stores this immuneACCESS table with in-frame sequences only. Part of the clones is absent; in the studies checked, under half of the shortfall reflects unresolved V genes, and no reason is known for the rest. For this sample there are some 130,000 clones; more than 70% appear just once. 0.9% to 1.2% of the sample is taken by the ten largest. Sequenced sample: PBMCs. These TCRs come from a male donor in good health and CMV-seronegative.

This clone was observed once. The chain joins TRBV7-3 to TRBJ1-2; 9 bases are a match to TRBD1. V shed 4 bases, J shed 4 bases, and the junction held 16 bases outside the gene matches. The CDR3 is 18 residues long. Germline V gene lookup returns CDR1 SGHTA and CDR2 FQGTGA. The CDR3 DNA sequence: TGTGCCAGCAGCTCAACCCCGGGACAGGGCGGGGATGGCTATGGCTACACCTTC. It yields the protein CASSSTPGQGGDGYGYTF. Using reference TRBV7-3 and TRBJ1-2 for the parts outside the CDR3, the full variable domain is GAGVSQTPSNKVTEKGKYVELRCDPISGHTALYWYRQSLGQGPEFLIYFQGTGAADDSGLPNDRFFAVRPEGSVSTLKIQRTERGDSAVYLCASSSTPGQGGDGYGYTFGSGTRLTVV.

In regard to this clone: A read error may produce the germline difference seen at one junction end. This chain connects TRBV7-9 to TRBJ2-1; TRBD2 aligns across 12 bases. Germline assignment: CDR1 SEHNR and CDR2 FQNEAQ (reference sequence). The CDR3 length is 13 residues. CDR3 amino acids: CSSSSLAGGGRFF. Written as DNA, the CDR3 is TGTTCCAGCAGCTCCCTAGCGGGGGGGGGACGGTTCTTC. Filled out from reference TRBV7-9 and TRBJ2-1, the complete variable domain reads DTGVSQNPRHKITKRGQNVTFRCDPISEHNRLYWYRQTLGQGPEFLTYFQNEAQLEKSRLLSDRFSAERPKGSFSTLEIQRTEQGDSAMYLCSSSSLAGGGRFFGPGTRLTVL.

The rearrangement links TRBV27 to TRBJ2-1; perhaps TRBD2 as D (5 bases). The CDR3 extends over 15 amino acids. Germline loops: CDR1 MNHEY, CDR2 SMNVEV (reference sequence). The ends were cut back, 6 bases at V and 0 bases at J, with 12 bases in the middle. CDR3 DNA sequence: TGTGCCAGCAGGGACTTTTCCCGCTCCTACAATGAGCAGTTCTTC. Its translation: CASRDFSRSYNEQFF.

The rearrangement uses TRBV6-5 and TRBJ1-1; weak D call: TRBD1 (6 bases). The CDR3 runs 15 residues. Germline V gene lookup returns CDR1 MNHEY and CDR2 SVGAGI. The V and J ends lost 5 bases and 0 bases respectively, with 13 bases between them. The CDR3 DNA follows: TGTGCCAGCAGTGGCGCGGACAGCATGAACACTGAAGCTTTCTTT. Translated: CASSGADSMNTEAFF.

The V call is TRBV9, the J call TRBJ2-1; a possible D gene is TRBD1 (6 bases). CDR1 and CDR2 from the germline V gene are SGDLS and YYNGEE. V dropped 0 bases and J dropped 9 bases, with 16 bases sitting between them. The CDR3 consists of 15 residues. Written as DNA, the CDR3 is TGTGCCAGCAGCGTAGCTACAGGGAGTTATGGTGAGCAGTTCTTC. Translation: CASSVATGSYGEQFF.

This clone was detected only once. CDR3 sequence (DNA): TGTGCCAGTCCCGGACAGGGGGCAGGTCAGCCCCAGCATTTT. Translation gives CASPGQGAGQPQHF. The chain links TRBV18 to TRBJ1-5; 11 nucleotides line up with TRBD1. Trimming cost V 9 bases and J 6 bases; bases outside gene matches: 7. Germline values: CDR1 KGHSH, CDR2 LQKENI. The CDR3 extends over 14 amino acids. Together with reference TRBV18 and TRBJ1-5, the CDR3 gives the full variable domain: NAGVMQNPRHLVRRRGQEARLRCSPMKGHSHVYWYRQLPEEGLKFMVYLQKENIIDESGMPKERFSAEFPKEGPSILRIQQVVRGDSAAYFCASPGQGAGQPQHFGDGTRLSIL.

V usage is TRBV25-1 and J usage is TRBJ2-1, with 8 bases that match TRBD1. Germline assignment: CDR1 MGHDK and CDR2 SYGVNS. This CDR3 contains 14 residues. After removal of 1 base from V and 8 bases from J, the junction contained 4 bases not matched to a gene. CDR3 protein: CASSESSGGYEQFF. In nucleotides, the CDR3 is TGTGCCAGCAGTGAATCCTCAGGGGGCTATGAGCAGTTCTTC.

V usage is TRBV7-8 and J usage is TRBJ2-7; 10 bases line up with TRBD2. The CDR3 extends over 16 amino acids. V lost 4 bases to trimming and J lost 5 bases; unmatched junction nucleotides: 11. CDR1 and CDR2 from the germline V gene are SGHVS and FQNEAQ. CDR3 in DNA: TGTGCCAGCAGCTCAAGGGGGGGGACTAGCGCCCACGAGCAGTACTTC. It translates to CASSSRGGTSAHEQYF.

The rearrangement uses TRBV27 and TRBJ1-4; D remains unclear. This CDR3 spans 13 amino acids. The ends were cut back, 4 bases at V and 0 bases at J, with 3 bases in the middle. CDR1 and CDR2 (germline): MNHEY, SMNVEV (reference sequence). The chain's CDR3 is CASSSATNEKLFF. The CDR3 DNA is TGTGCCAGCAGTTCCGCAACTAATGAAAAACTGTTTTTT.

The genes are TRBV5-5 and TRBJ1-1; maybe TRBD1 (5 bases). The germline gives CDR1 SGHKS, CDR2 YYEKEE (reference sequence). Between the trimmed V and J ends, which lost 0 bases and 7 bases, there was a span of 10 bases. The CDR3 contains 13 residues. CDR3 sequence reads: CASSLAGRGEAFF. The CDR3 DNA reads as TGTGCCAGCAGCTTGGCTGGAAGGGGTGAAGCTTTCTTT.

J is TRBJ2-2 and V is TRBV9; D remains ambiguous. The ends were cut back, 0 bases at V and 6 bases at J, with 6 bases in the middle. The CDR3 has 13 residues. Per the germline V gene, CDR1 is SGDLS and CDR2 is YYNGEE. CDR3 residues: CASSVENSGELFF. The CDR3 DNA is TGTGCCAGCAGCGTAGAAAACTCCGGGGAGCTGTTTTTT.

The V and J genes are TRBV4-1 and TRBJ1-4; 11 nucleotides line up with TRBD1. The CDR3 covers 15 residues. The junction had 6 bases not matched to a gene; V was cut back by 4 bases and J by 8 bases. Germline loops: CDR1 MGHRA, CDR2 YSYEKL. CDR3 in amino acids: CASSLGQGAQEKLFF. The CDR3, as DNA: TGCGCCAGCAGCCTCGGACAGGGGGCACAGGAAAAACTGTTTTTT.

This clone has only a few counts. This chain uses TRBV5-1 with TRBJ1-2; TRBD1 matches 9 bases. After removal of 4 bases from V and 4 bases from J, the junction contained 5 bases not matched to a gene. This CDR3 is built from 14 residues. The germline CDR1 and CDR2 sequences are SGHRS and YFSETQ. CDR3 in amino acids: CASSPDRGRYGYTF. The CDR3, as DNA: TGCGCCAGCAGCCCGGACAGGGGTCGCTATGGCTACACCTTC.

This clone was observed once. The V call is TRBV5-1, the J call TRBJ2-5, with 11 bases that match TRBD1. Germline V gene data show CDR1 as SGHRS and CDR2 as YFSETQ. The CDR3 loop spans 16 amino acids. J was trimmed by 5 bases and V by 0 bases; bases with no gene match: 6. The CDR3 nucleotides read TGCGCCAGCAGCTTGGTCGGGACAGGGGGTGCGGAGACCCAGTACTTC. It yields the protein CASSLVGTGGAETQYF.

The table lists this clone with a count of one. V and J are TRBV5-4 and TRBJ1-2; D is uncertain. Trimming removed 0 bases at V and 5 bases at J, with 11 bases between. Germline V CDR1 and CDR2: SGHNT, YYREEE (reference sequence). The CDR3 is made up of 14 amino acids. The CDR3 reads CASSLGSRPYGYTF. In DNA form, the CDR3 reads TGTGCCAGCAGCTTGGGCTCCAGGCCATATGGCTACACCTTC. Filled out from reference TRBV5-4 and TRBJ1-2, the complete variable domain reads ETGVTQSPTHLIKTRGQQVTLRCSSQSGHNTVSWYQQALGQGPQFIFQYYREEENGRGNFPPRFSGLQFPNYSSELNVNALELDDSALYLCASSLGSRPYGYTFGSGTRLTVV.

The rearrangement uses TRBV18 and TRBJ1-1; D remains ambiguous. The CDR3 has 12 amino acids. From germline, CDR1 is KGHSH and CDR2 LQKENI. V was pared by 4 bases and J by 5 bases, with 8 bases between. In DNA form, the CDR3 reads TGTGCCAGCTCACAAGATCGGACTGAAGCTTTCTTT. Encoded protein: CASSQDRTEAFF.

V is TRBV19 and J is TRBJ2-7; a possible D gene is TRBD2 (6 bases). This CDR3 is built from 13 residues. Germline CDR1 and CDR2: LNHDA and SQIVND (reference sequence). With 11 bases removed from V and 1 base from J, the gap between germline ends came to 15 bases. DNA for the CDR3: TGTGCCTGTGCGGGACGGGGATCCTACGAGCAGTACTTC. Its translation: CACAGRGSYEQYF.

The rearrangement uses TRBV6-5 and TRBJ2-3; D possibly corresponds to TRBD1 (5 bases). The CDR3 length is 14 residues. V was cut by 4 bases and J by 1 base, with 9 bases left in between. The germline V gene has CDR1 MNHEY and CDR2 SVGAGI. CDR3 loop: CASSSSTGTDTQYF. The CDR3 DNA is TGTGCCAGCAGTTCCTCGACAGGCACAGATACGCAGTATTTT.

The V call is TRBV15, the J call TRBJ2-2; a possible D gene is TRBD1 (6 bases). V gave up 0 bases and J gave up 0 bases, with 11 bases separating them. The CDR3 contains 17 residues. Germline V gives CDR1 LNHNV, CDR2 YYDKDF (reference sequence). The CDR3 region is CATSRDQGPSNTGELFF. CDR3 bases: TGTGCCACCAGCAGAGATCAGGGGCCTTCGAACACCGGGGAGCTGTTTTTT.

V usage is TRBV19 and J usage is TRBJ1-3; the D gene is possibly TRBD1 (5 bases). The V end was cut by 5 bases, the J end by 2 bases, with 10 bases between. From germline, CDR1 is LNHDA and CDR2 SQIVND (reference sequence). The CDR3 length is 14 residues. Here the CDR3 DNA reads TGTGCCAGTAGTGGGTCGACAGCTGGAAACACCATATATTTT. Translation gives CASSGSTAGNTIYF.

The genes are TRBV7-9 and TRBJ1-1; tentatively, D is TRBD1 (6 bases). Germline CDR1 SEHNR, CDR2 FQNEAQ (reference sequence). This CDR3 comprises 14 residues. Trimming left V 1 base short and J 1 base short, with 7 bases between. CDR3 in amino acids: CASSLDRANTEAFF. CDR3 DNA sequence: TGTGCCAGCAGCTTAGACAGGGCGAACACTGAAGCTTTCTTT.

The chain carries TRBV19 and TRBJ2-2, with D perhaps matching TRBD2 (6 bases). The germline V gene encodes CDR1 LNHDA and CDR2 SQIVND (reference sequence). The CDR3 runs 15 residues. V was trimmed by 7 bases and J by 3 bases, leaving 15 bases between them. CDR3 DNA sequence: TGTGCCAGTACTGTCTCCAGGGAGGACACCGGGGAGCTGTTTTTT. Translating it yields CASTVSREDTGELFF.

A few counts support this clone. V and J are TRBV25-1 and TRBJ2-1; TRBD1 matches 8 bases. Germline trimming cut 2 bases from V and 2 bases from J; bases unmatched to any gene: 5. Germline CDR1 is MGHDK and CDR2 is SYGVNS. The CDR3 length is 16 residues. The CDR3 DNA reads as TGTGCCAGCAGTGAAGCAGGGGGCGAGGCCTACAATGAGCAGTTCTTC. Encoded protein: CASSEAGGEAYNEQFF.